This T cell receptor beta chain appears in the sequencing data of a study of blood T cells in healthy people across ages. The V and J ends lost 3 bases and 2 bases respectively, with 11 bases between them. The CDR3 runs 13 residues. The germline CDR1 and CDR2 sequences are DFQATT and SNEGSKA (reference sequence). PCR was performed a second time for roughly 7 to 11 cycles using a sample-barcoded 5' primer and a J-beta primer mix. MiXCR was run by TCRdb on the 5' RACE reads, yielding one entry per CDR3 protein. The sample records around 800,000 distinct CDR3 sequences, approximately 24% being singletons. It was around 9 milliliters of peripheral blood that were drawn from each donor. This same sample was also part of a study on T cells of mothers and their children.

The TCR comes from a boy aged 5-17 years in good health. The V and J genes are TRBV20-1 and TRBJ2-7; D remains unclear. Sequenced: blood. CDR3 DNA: TGCAGTGCTAGTAGCCAGGAAACCTACGAGCAGTACTTC. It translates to CSASSQETYEQYF.